A selection of T cell receptor beta chains follows, all from one sample in a study of OX40 agonist ivuxolimab in advanced cancers. TCRdb's table, derived via immunoSEQ multiplex PCR, lists solely in-frame clones and lacks some. This table holds about 69,000 clones, roughly 87% found once. The sample here was CD4+ or CD8+ T cells sorted from blood, taken in a trial of the OX40 agonist ivuxolimab. The receptors were gathered from an adult with an advanced solid tumor such as melanoma, head and neck, liver or kidney cancer. Both conserved end residues are part of each CDR3.

J gene: TRBJ2-1; V gene: TRBV15; CDR3 protein: CATSRDSFQEGGLREQFF
J gene: TRBJ1-2; V gene: TRBV2; CDR3 protein: CASTRTVDYGYTF
J gene: TRBJ1-6; V gene: TRBV28; CDR3 protein: CASRDPGTGGHFFHF
J gene: TRBJ2-1; V gene: TRBV27; CDR3 protein: CASSSSGAYNEQFF
J gene: TRBJ1-1; V gene: TRBV5-4; CDR3 protein: CASSTGGRVSNTEAFF
J gene: TRBJ2-1; V gene: TRBV5-4; CDR3 protein: CASSLGLAGVNNEQFF
J gene: TRBJ1-2; V gene: TRBV4-2; CDR3 protein: CASSQEMGGGYTF
J gene: NA; V gene: TRBV19; CDR3 protein: CASSITGPYEQYF
J gene: TRBJ2-7; V gene: TRBV6-5; CDR3 protein: CASSSGTLTREQYF
J gene: TRBJ2-7; V gene: TRBV2; CDR3 protein: CASREASGATYEQYF
J gene: TRBJ2-2; V gene: TRBV29-1; CDR3 protein: CSVAGAPNTGELFF
J gene: TRBJ2-7; V gene: TRBV7-2; CDR3 protein: CASSPSSYEQYF
J gene: TRBJ2-7; V gene: TRBV7-9; CDR3 protein: CASSLTGLTYEQYF
J gene: TRBJ1-2; V gene: TRBV7-9; CDR3 protein: CASSLAGGEGYTF
J gene: TRBJ2-1; V gene: TRBV21-1; CDR3 protein: CASMEGLDTNEQFF
J gene: TRBJ1-2; V gene: TRBV7-9; CDR3 protein: CASSSQARTKDGYTF
J gene: TRBJ2-5; V gene: TRBV28; CDR3 protein: CASSLIGTQETQYF
J gene: TRBJ1-1; V gene: TRBV18; CDR3 protein: CASSPNRDTEAFF
J gene: TRBJ2-1; V gene: TRBV5-1; CDR3 protein: CASSLGQGWNEQFF
J gene: TRBJ1-1; V gene: TRBV19; CDR3 protein: CASSTNTEAFF
J gene: TRBJ1-4; V gene: TRBV29-1; CDR3 protein: CSVRTRGEEKLFF
J gene: TRBJ2-5; V gene: TRBV7-9; CDR3 protein: CASSLGGQGRIQETQYF
J gene: TRBJ1-3; V gene: TRBV9; CDR3 protein: CASSVESVSGNTIYF
J gene: TRBJ2-1; V gene: TRBV5-1; CDR3 protein: CASSLSSGRIYEQFF
J gene: TRBJ2-3; V gene: TRBV28; CDR3 protein: CASSSQLAGFTDTQYF
J gene: TRBJ1-6; V gene: TRBV27; CDR3 protein: CARLEAGDSPLHF
J gene: TRBJ1-1; V gene: TRBV19; CDR3 protein: CASSISGYQNTEAFF
J gene: TRBJ1-4; V gene: TRBV2; CDR3 protein: CASCPERNEKLFF
J gene: TRBJ1-6; V gene: TRBV14; CDR3 protein: CASSQDRGPSPLHF
J gene: TRBJ2-5; V gene: TRBV11-2; CDR3 protein: CASSSSGPIGSGEQYF
J gene: TRBJ2-7; V gene: TRBV6-5; CDR3 protein: CASSYGGPAHYEQYF
J gene: TRBJ2-7; V gene: TRBV2; CDR3 protein: CASSEAPPGGQQYF
J gene: TRBJ2-7; V gene: TRBV11-2; CDR3 protein: CASTLGPQSYEQYF
J gene: TRBJ1-1; V gene: TRBV19; CDR3 protein: CASRAGIDEAFF
J gene: TRBJ2-2; V gene: TRBV6-6; CDR3 protein: CASSSAGSTGELFF